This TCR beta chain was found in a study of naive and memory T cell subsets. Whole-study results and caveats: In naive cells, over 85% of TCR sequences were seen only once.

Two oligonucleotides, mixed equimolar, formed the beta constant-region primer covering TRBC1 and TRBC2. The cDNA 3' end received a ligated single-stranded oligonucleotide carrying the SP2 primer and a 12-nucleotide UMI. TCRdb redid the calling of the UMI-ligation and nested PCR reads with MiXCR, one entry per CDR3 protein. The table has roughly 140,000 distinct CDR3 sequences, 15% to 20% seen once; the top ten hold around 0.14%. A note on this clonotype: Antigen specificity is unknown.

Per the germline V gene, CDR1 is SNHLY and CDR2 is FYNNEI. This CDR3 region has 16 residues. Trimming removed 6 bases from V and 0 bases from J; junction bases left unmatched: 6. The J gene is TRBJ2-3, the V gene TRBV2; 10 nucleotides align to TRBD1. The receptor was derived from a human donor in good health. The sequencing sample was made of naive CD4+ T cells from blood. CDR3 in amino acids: CASSRDRGPSTDTQYF. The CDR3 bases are TGTGCCAGCAGCCGGGACAGGGGACCGAGCACAGATACGCAGTATTTT.